This T cell receptor beta chain derives from a study of T cells in Graves' hyperthyroidism and ophthalmopathy. V was shortened by 3 bases and J by 4 bases, with 18 bases between the two germline ends. The CDR3 spans 16 residues. CDR1 is MDHEN, CDR2 SYDVKM, per germline. The TCR beta CDR3 regions underwent amplification using RNA transcripts as the source. A first-round RT-PCR of the TCR CDR3 used the HTBI primer set. One entry per CDR3 protein results from TCRdb running MiXCR on the multiplex PCR reads. The sample contains 550,000 to 650,000 distinct CDR3 sequences, 11% to 15% of which appear only once. Uncontrolled infection, other autoimmune disease, pregnancy or lactation led to exclusion. The diagnoses drew upon clinical symptoms, serum thyroxine and TRAb, thyroid ultrasound and orbital computed tomography. Note on this clonotype: What it recognizes is unknown. This may arise from a read error, as a much more abundant clone is one base away.

Whole-study findings and limits: Most clonotypes that expanded in the thyroid above 0.001 also showed up in blood.

The clonotype was recovered from a woman aged 40 to 49 with Graves' hyperthyroidism. The specimen sequenced was blood. The chain has TRBV28 and TRBJ1-2; D gene uncertain. The CDR3, as DNA: TGTGCCAGCAGTTTGGTTTCCGGGGTAACTAGCTATGGCTACACCTTC. Translating gives CASSLVSGVTSYGYTF.